These 30 T cell receptor beta chains were all obtained from the same sample, sequenced in a study of T cells in Graves' hyperthyroidism and ophthalmopathy. The source material, RNA transcripts, was used to amplify TCR beta CDR3 regions. Using the HTBI primer set, a first-round RT-PCR was run on the TCR CDR3. TCRdb re-called the multiplex PCR reads through MiXCR, storing one row per CDR3 protein. The repertoire holds approximately 700,000 distinct CDR3 sequences, roughly 15% seen once, with around 7.7% in the top ten. Sequenced sample: blood. These receptors all come from a man younger than 35 with Graves' hyperthyroidism.

This clonotype was detected many times. The V gene is TRBV20-1, the J gene TRBJ2-5; no clear D gene. This CDR3 comprises 14 residues. V dropped 0 bases and J dropped 10 bases, with 18 bases sitting between them. Germline-derived CDR1 and CDR2 are DFQATT and SNEGSKA (reference sequence). Here the CDR3 DNA reads TGCAGTGCTAGAGATCATAGGGTAGCTTGGGACCAGTACTTC. Translation: CSARDHRVAWDQYF.

The sample holds many counts of this clonotype. This chain joins TRBV20-1 and TRBJ2-7, with D unresolved. V was shortened by 2 bases and J by 4 bases, with 12 bases between the two germline ends. The germline gives CDR1 DFQATT, CDR2 SNEGSKA (reference sequence). The CDR3 consists of 13 residues. CDR3 coding DNA: TGCAGTGCTAGACCCCCCGCCTCTTACGAGCAGTACTTC. Its translation is CSARPPASYEQYF.

This clonotype has just a few counts. CDR3 nucleotide sequence: TGTGCCAGCAGCACAGGAGGGTACAATCAGCCCCAGCATTTT. As protein: CASSTGGYNQPQHF. This rearrangement joins TRBV7-9 to TRBJ1-5; D might be TRBD1 (5 bases). V lost 5 bases to trimming and J lost 3 bases, with 11 bases between them. Germline V CDR1 and CDR2: SEHNR, FQNEAQ (reference sequence). This CDR3 contains 14 residues.

Note on this clonotype: A much larger clone is a single base away; this may be a read error. The chain recombines TRBV7-3 with TRBJ2-7; TRBD2 is a possible D gene (5 bases). The CDR3 runs to 14 residues. Per the germline V gene, CDR1 is SGHTA and CDR2 is FQGTGA. CDR3 coding DNA: TGTGCCAGCACCTTATACGTGGGAGTCGGCGAGCAGTACTTC. Translating it yields CASTLYVGVGEQYF.

The chain carries TRBV6-1 and TRBJ2-7; TRBD2 aligns across 11 bases. CDR3 size: 14 residues. The V gene end was trimmed by 8 bases and the J gene end by 5 bases; junction bases not matched to a gene: 8. Germline V CDR1 and CDR2: MNHNS, SASEGT. CDR3 residues: CASLLAGASDEQYF. In nucleotides, the CDR3 is TGTGCCAGCTTACTAGCGGGAGCATCCGACGAGCAGTACTTC.

This chain joins TRBV5-6 and TRBJ2-1, with 7 bases matching TRBD2. This CDR3 contains 14 residues. The V segment lost 4 bases and the J segment 7 bases; nucleotides outside the gene matches: 8. CDR1 and CDR2 (germline): SGHDT, YYEEEE. CDR3 DNA sequence: TGTGCCAGCAGCCCTGGACTAGTTGTAAATGAGCAGTTCTTC. Residues: CASSPGLVVNEQFF.

V usage is TRBV7-9 and J usage is TRBJ1-4; no clear D. The germline V gene encodes CDR1 SEHNR and CDR2 FQNEAQ (reference sequence). V lost 1 base and J 5 bases, leaving 8 bases between the germline ends. The CDR3 runs to 14 residues. The CDR3, as DNA: TGTGCCAGCAGCTTAGAGGGTTTCAATGAAAAACTGTTTTTT. This translates into CASSLEGFNEKLFF.

Details on this clonotype: A much larger clone lies one base from this, so it may be a read error. The chain has TRBV11-2 and TRBJ2-7; the match to TRBD2 covers 12 bases. V lost 5 bases, J lost 3 bases, and 14 bases stayed unmatched. Germline V gene lookup returns CDR1 SGHAT and CDR2 FQNNGV. The CDR3 loop spans 18 amino acids. This chain's CDR3 is CASSPRRTSGNAYYEQYF. CDR3 DNA: TGTGCCAGCAGCCCGAGGAGGACTAGCGGGAACGCATACTACGAGCAGTACTTC.

V is TRBV7-9 and J is TRBJ2-1; TRBD2 aligns across 7 bases. The CDR3 loop spans 15 amino acids. Germline V gene sequence: CDR1 SEHNR, CDR2 FQNEAQ (reference sequence). The junction had 4 bases not matched to a gene; V was cut back by 3 bases and J by 2 bases. CDR3 sequence (DNA): TGTGCCAGCAGCTTCCCCAGCGGGACCTACAATGAGCAGTTCTTC. It translates to CASSFPSGTYNEQFF.

On this clonotype itself: A much larger clone sits a single nucleotide away, making a read error possible. The rearrangement links TRBV27 to TRBJ2-7; D may be TRBD1 or TRBD2 (5 bases each). Per germline, CDR1 MNHEY and CDR2 SMNVEV (reference sequence). The CDR3 is 12 amino acids. This CDR3 reads CVSGTASYEQYF. The CDR3 DNA sequence: TGTGTCAGTGGGACGGCTTCCTACGAGCAGTACTTC.

This clonotype was recorded at least ten times. The rearrangement uses TRBV11-2 and TRBJ2-7; possible D gene TRBD1, 6 bases. Germline assignment: CDR1 SGHAT and CDR2 FQNNGV. V lost 5 bases, J lost 6 bases, and 14 bases lay in between. The CDR3 length is 13 residues. CDR3 loop: CASSLQGYVEQYF. Written as DNA, the CDR3 is TGTGCCAGCAGCCTTCAGGGGTACGTCGAGCAGTACTTC. Variable domain in full (rest from reference TRBV11-2 and TRBJ2-7): EAGVAQSPRYKIIEKRQSVAFWCNPISGHATLYWYQQILGQGPKLLIQFQNNGVVDDSQLPKDRFSAERLKGVDSTLKIQPAKLEDSAVYLCASSLQGYVEQYFGPGTRLTVT.

The genes are TRBV20-1 and TRBJ2-1; no clear D gene. Germline assignment: CDR1 DFQATT and CDR2 SNEGSKA (reference sequence). This CDR3 is 13 amino acids long. V was trimmed by 4 bases and J by 0 bases, leaving 7 bases between them. For the CDR3, the DNA is TGCAGTGCTATTTCTACCTCCTACAATGAGCAGTTCTTC. Its translation: CSAISTSYNEQFF.

This clonotype occurred a few times. The CDR3 loop is CSVDITGTGGSGELFF. The CDR3 DNA follows: TGCAGCGTTGATATCACCGGGACAGGGGGATCCGGGGAGCTGTTTTTT. The chain has TRBV29-1 and TRBJ2-2, with 11 bases identical to TRBD1. Germline CDR1 SQVTM, CDR2 ANQGSEA. CDR3 length: 16 amino acids. Trimming took 3 bases from V and 6 from J; bases not matched to a gene: 9.

Many counts were recorded for this clonotype. V is TRBV11-2 and J is TRBJ2-7; TRBD2 aligns across 12 bases. The length of the CDR3 is 14 residues. The germline V gene encodes CDR1 SGHAT and CDR2 FQNNGV. Trimming removed 6 bases from V and 5 bases from J; junction bases left unmatched: 5. The CDR3 sequence is CASRGLAGNNEQYF. The DNA of the CDR3 is TGTGCCAGCAGAGGACTAGCGGGAAATAACGAGCAGTACTTC. The entire variable domain, with the rest obtained from reference TRBV11-2 and TRBJ2-7, is as follows: EAGVAQSPRYKIIEKRQSVAFWCNPISGHATLYWYQQILGQGPKLLIQFQNNGVVDDSQLPKDRFSAERLKGVDSTLKIQPAKLEDSAVYLCASRGLAGNNEQYFGPGTRLTVT.

This clonotype has at least ten counts. This sequence joins TRBV28 and TRBJ2-1; 9 bases agree with TRBD1. Germline V gene data show CDR1 as MDHEN and CDR2 as SYDVKM. J gave up 5 bases and V 5 bases, and 16 bases lay outside the gene matches. This CDR3 comprises 18 residues. The chain's CDR3 is CASSPTGGWLADNNEQFF. The DNA of the CDR3 is TGTGCCAGCAGTCCGACAGGGGGTTGGCTAGCGGACAACAATGAGCAGTTCTTC.

This clonotype was seen a handful of times. The chain recombines TRBV6-5 with TRBJ2-2, with 7 bases that match TRBD2. Trimming took 2 bases from V and 5 from J; bases not matched to a gene: 2. The CDR3 runs to 14 residues. Germline-derived CDR1 and CDR2 are MNHEY and SVGAGI. The CDR3 region has the DNA TGTGCCAGCAGTTACAGGGAGGGAACCGGGGAGCTGTTTTTT. Translated: CASSYREGTGELFF.

This clonotype showed up just once. A much larger clone lies a single base off, so this may be a read error. V and J are TRBV2 and TRBJ2-3; D possibly corresponds to TRBD2 (5 bases). Germline V gene lookup returns CDR1 SNHLY and CDR2 FYNNEI. Trimming pared 11 bases from V and 7 bases from J, leaving 16 bases between. The length of the CDR3 is 12 residues. CDR3 in DNA: TGTGCCGGCACTGGAGGTGAAAATACGCAGTATTTT. Protein sequence: CAGTGGENTQYF.

The table lists this clonotype with a few counts. This chain connects TRBV5-6 to TRBJ2-3; TRBD1 agrees at 12 bases. Germline-derived CDR1 and CDR2 are SGHDT and YYEEEE. This CDR3 is 15 amino acids long. V was clipped by 4 bases and J by 6 bases; unmatched bases: 6. CDR3 protein: CASSRDRGLGDTQYF. CDR3 in DNA: TGTGCCAGCAGCCGGGACAGGGGGCTCGGGGATACGCAGTATTTT.

This clonotype was detected only a few times. A much larger clone differs by one base, so this may be a read error. V usage is TRBV11-3 and J usage is TRBJ1-1, with D tentatively TRBD1 (5 bases). Germline loops: CDR1 SGHNT, CDR2 YENEEA. The CDR3 extends over 14 amino acids. The CDR3 is CAGSREDKNTEAFF. The CDR3 DNA reads as TGTGCCGGCAGCCGGGAGGACAAGAACACTGAAGCTTTCTTT.

This clonotype has at least ten counts. This rearrangement joins TRBV5-1 to TRBJ1-1; D not certain. V was cut by 0 bases and J by 1 base, with 13 bases left in between. The CDR3 has 16 residues. Germline CDR1 reads SGHRS; CDR2 reads YFSETQ. The CDR3 coding sequence is TGCGCCAGCAGCTTGGCTTTTGTAGGGAGGAACACTGAAGCTTTCTTT. It encodes CASSLAFVGRNTEAFF.

This clonotype came up many times. The V and J genes are TRBV7-2 and TRBJ2-7; 9 bases fit TRBD1. There are 15 residues in the CDR3. V trimming: 6 bases; J trimming: 0 bases; junction bases outside the gene matches: 6. Germline CDR1 and CDR2: SGHTA and FQGNSA. In nucleotides, the CDR3 is TGTGCCAGCAGTTTTGGACAGGGGTCCTCCTACGAGCAGTACTTC. Translation gives CASSFGQGSSYEQYF.

In its sample, this clonotype was seen a few times. One end of the junction varies from germline; a read error may be responsible. This sequence joins TRBV30 and TRBJ1-4; D remains ambiguous. Looked up from germline, CDR1 is GTSNPN and CDR2 is SVGIG (reference sequence). The CDR3 has 12 residues. The CDR3, as DNA: TGTGCCTGGGGGTTTGGTAATGGAAAACTGTTTTTT. Translating it yields CAWGFGNGKLFF.

This clonotype was observed at least ten times. The rearrangement links TRBV28 to TRBJ2-1; 13 bases align to TRBD2. The CDR3 runs to 18 residues. From germline, CDR1 is MDHEN and CDR2 SYDVKM. Losses at the gene ends were 3 bases for V and 9 bases for J; bases not matched to a gene: 14. Here the CDR3 DNA reads TGTGCCAGCAGTTTCATGCTCCAACTAGCGGGAGGGGGTGTTGAGCAGTTCTTC. Translation: CASSFMLQLAGGGVEQFF.

Worth noting for this clonotype: Since a much larger clone is just one base distant, this may be a read error. This chain uses TRBV30 with TRBJ1-1; no definite D call. Per the germline V gene, CDR1 is GTSNPN and CDR2 is SVGIG (reference sequence). V lost 0 bases and J 1 base, leaving 6 bases between the germline ends. This CDR3 contains 13 residues. The CDR3 DNA follows: TGTGCCTGGAGTGTGATGGCGAACACTGAAGCTTTCTTT. This translates into CAWSVMANTEAFF. The whole variable domain, filled in from reference TRBV30 and TRBJ1-1, reads SQTIHQWPATLVQPVGSPLSLECTVEGTSNPNLYWYRQAAGRGLQLLFYSVGIGQISSEVPQNLSASRPQDRQFILSSKKLLLSDSGFYLCAWSVMANTEAFFGQGTRLTVV.

Ten or more counts support this clonotype. The V call is TRBV5-1, the J call TRBJ1-6; TRBD1 is a possible D gene (6 bases). The CDR3 is 15 residues long. Germline assignment: CDR1 SGHRS and CDR2 YFSETQ. Between the trimmed V and J ends, which lost 0 bases and 9 bases, there was a span of 13 bases. CDR3 loop: CASSLERGSGSPLHF. Written as DNA, the CDR3 is TGCGCCAGCAGCTTGGAGAGGGGGTCGGGTTCACCCCTCCACTTT.

This clonotype was counted many times. V usage is TRBV3-1 and J usage is TRBJ1-4; the D is unclear. There are 15 residues in the CDR3. Germline V CDR1 and CDR2: LGHDT, YNNKEL (reference sequence). The germline V and J ends were trimmed by 2 bases and 0 bases, with 7 bases remaining between them. CDR3: CASSQSLATNEKLFF. CDR3 nucleotides: TGTGCCAGCAGCCAAAGCCTTGCAACTAATGAAAAACTGTTTTTT.

The CDR3 here is CASSLRSGQGDKTGAFGTQYF. The CDR3 bases are TGTGCCAGCAGCTTAAGAAGTGGACAGGGGGATAAAACGGGGGCTTTTGGTACGCAGTATTTT. The genes are TRBV7-2 and TRBJ2-3; 10 bases agree with TRBD1. This CDR3 has 21 amino acids. With 2 bases clipped from V and 8 bases from J, the junction kept 25 bases outside the gene matches. Germline CDR1 and CDR2: SGHTA and FQGNSA.

The J gene is TRBJ1-2, the V gene TRBV28; 10 bases are a match to TRBD1. Trimming cost V 3 bases and J 7 bases; bases outside gene matches: 2. CDR1 MDHEN and CDR2 SYDVKM come from the germline V gene. The CDR3 has 13 residues. Written as DNA, the CDR3 is TGTGCCAGCAGTTTTCGGACAGGGGGTGGCTACACCTTC. Encoded protein: CASSFRTGGGYTF.

The table lists this clonotype with many counts. The chain joins TRBV2 to TRBJ2-7; perhaps D is TRBD1 or TRBD2 (5 bases each). The CDR3 covers 12 residues. Trimming removed 7 bases at V and 4 bases at J, with 11 bases between. Germline V CDR1 and CDR2: SNHLY, FYNNEI. In DNA, the CDR3 is TGTGCCAGCATCGGGACGGGGTACGAGCAGTACTTC. The encoded protein is CASIGTGYEQYF.

The genes are TRBV5-4 and TRBJ1-1; D remains ambiguous. Germline V CDR1 and CDR2: SGHNT, YYREEE (reference sequence). Trimming stripped 1 base from V and 3 bases from J, with 10 bases between. CDR3 length equals 14 residues. CDR3 protein: CASSLRGVDTEAFF. The CDR3 bases are TGTGCCAGCAGCTTGCGGGGTGTTGACACTGAAGCTTTCTTT.